This entry lists 21 T cell receptor beta chains sequenced from one sample in a study of blood T cell repertoires in COVID-19. Method: immunoSEQ multiplex PCR; TCRdb's copy keeps in-frame clones and lacks some. The sample shows about 67,000 clones, over 70% of them seen only once. The sequenced material came from peripheral blood. The receptors were sampled from a man in his fifties with active COVID-19.

This clone was found once. V gene TRBV28 combines with J gene TRBJ1-1; TRBD1 might be the D (5 bases). CDR1 MDHEN and CDR2 SYDVKM come from the germline V gene. Trimming removed 5 bases from V and 5 bases from J, with 15 bases in between. The CDR3 totals 14 residues. The CDR3 nucleotides are TGTGCCAGCAGTGCCTCCGGGGGGACTACTGAAGCTTTCTTT. Translation: CASSASGGTTEAFF. Looking up the rest from reference TRBV28 and TRBJ1-1 gives the full variable domain: DVKVTQSSRYLVKRTGEKVFLECVQDMDHENMFWYRQDPGLGLRLIYFSYDVKMKEKGDIPEGYSVSREKKERFSLILESASTNQTSMYLCASSASGGTTEAFFGQGTRLTVV.

The J gene is TRBJ2-3, the V gene TRBV24-1; D possibly corresponds to TRBD1 (6 bases). The CDR3 runs to 17 residues. V was pared by 2 bases and J by 6 bases, with 20 bases between. The germline CDR1 and CDR2 sequences are KGHDR and SFDVKD. The DNA for the CDR3 is TGTGCCACCAGTGATTACAGGGAATTGGCTTTCGCGGATACGCAGTATTTT. Its translation is CATSDYRELAFADTQYF.

The chain combines TRBV6-4 with TRBJ2-1, with 10 bases lining up with TRBD2. Germline CDR1 is MRHNA and CDR2 is SNTAGT. This CDR3 is built from 14 residues. Unmatched junction bases numbered 11, after V lost 11 bases and J lost 7 bases. CDR3 nucleotide sequence: TGTGCCGGGGGTCGGACTAGCGGTTTTAATGAGCAGTTCTTC. Protein product: CAGGRTSGFNEQFF.

The chain employs TRBV10-1 and TRBJ2-5; D is unclear. This CDR3 spans 13 amino acids. Trimming took 9 bases from V and 1 from J, leaving 12 bases between them. Per the germline V gene, CDR1 is WNHNN and CDR2 is SYGVQD (reference sequence). DNA for the CDR3: TGCGCCAGTGCCCGCGGAGCCCAAGAGACCCAGTACTTC. Encoded protein: CASARGAQETQYF.

This chain links TRBV6-5 with TRBJ1-1, with 8 bases aligning to TRBD1. Per the germline V gene, CDR1 is MNHEY and CDR2 is SVGAGI. Trimming cost V 7 bases and J 3 bases; bases outside gene matches: 7. This CDR3 has 14 residues. This chain's CDR3 is CASKLNRGDTEAFF. CDR3 nucleotides: TGTGCCAGCAAGCTAAACAGGGGGGACACTGAAGCTTTCTTT.

This chain connects TRBV7-2 to TRBJ2-2; maybe TRBD2 (6 bases). Germline V CDR1 and CDR2: SGHTA, FQGNSA. CDR3 length equals 15 residues. The germline V and J ends were trimmed by 3 bases and 5 bases, with 13 bases remaining between them. The CDR3 bases are TGTGCCAGCAGCTTGTCGCGGGATGAGACCGGGGAGCTGTTTTTT. Translating it yields CASSLSRDETGELFF. Full variable domain (remainder filled in from reference TRBV7-2 and TRBJ2-2): GAGVSQSPSNKVTEKGKDVELRCDPISGHTALYWYRQSLGQGLEFLIYFQGNSAPDKSGLPSDRFSAERTGGSVSTLTIQRTQQEDSAVYLCASSLSRDETGELFFGEGSRLTVL.

This chain joins TRBV6-5 and TRBJ2-2; the match to TRBD2 covers 7 bases. Trimming at V came to 6 bases and at J to 4 bases, leaving 8 bases not matched to a gene. The length of the CDR3 is 15 residues. CDR1 is MNHEY, CDR2 SVGAGI, per germline. The CDR3 reads CASSYRTGGTGELFF. The DNA of the CDR3 is TGTGCCAGCAGCTATAGGACGGGGGGCACCGGGGAGCTGTTTTTT.

J is TRBJ2-5 and V is TRBV6-6; D remains ambiguous. This CDR3 is built from 14 residues. Germline CDR1 MNHNY, CDR2 SVGAGI (reference sequence). V lost 2 bases to trimming and J lost 5 bases, with 12 bases between them. The CDR3 region has the DNA TGTGCCAGCAGTTACCCAGGATTGGATGAGACCCAGTACTTC. It translates to CASSYPGLDETQYF.

The CDR3 loop reads CASSTGDNTYEQYF. In DNA, the CDR3 is TGCGCCAGTTCTACAGGGGACAACACCTACGAGCAGTACTTC. This chain links TRBV5-1 with TRBJ2-7, with 7 bases matching TRBD1. The CDR3 contains 14 residues. The germline CDR1 and CDR2 sequences are SGHRS and YFSETQ. Trimming took 8 bases from V and 2 from J; bases not matched to a gene: 10.

The V gene is TRBV5-1, the J gene TRBJ2-7; 8 bases are a match to TRBD1. The germline CDR1 and CDR2 sequences are SGHRS and YFSETQ. Trimming at V came to 1 base and at J to 7 bases, leaving 7 bases not matched to a gene. The CDR3 runs to 14 residues. CDR3 nucleotide sequence: TGCGCCAGCAGCTTGCGGCAGGGGGCGGGAGAGCAGTACTTC. This encodes CASSLRQGAGEQYF. Drawing the rest from reference TRBV5-1 and TRBJ2-7, the complete variable domain is KAGVTQTPRYLIKTRGQQVTLSCSPISGHRSVSWYQQTPGQGLQFLFEYFSETQRNKGNFPGRFSGRQFSNSRSEMNVSTLELGDSALYLCASSLRQGAGEQYFGPGTRLTVT.

The chain employs TRBV4-3 and TRBJ2-5, with TRBD1 identical over 8 bases. The germline V gene has CDR1 LGHNA and CDR2 YSLEER. The ends lost 0 bases at V and 5 bases at J; junction bases unmatched: 8. This CDR3 is 16 amino acids long. The CDR3, as DNA: TGCGCCAGCAGCCAAGAAAGCACAGGGGGTTGGGAGACCCAGTACTTC. Protein product: CASSQESTGGWETQYF.

V and J are TRBV6-5 and TRBJ2-7; tentatively, D is TRBD1 (6 bases). The length of the CDR3 is 15 residues. V was cut by 5 bases and J by 5 bases, with 19 bases left in between. CDR1 and CDR2 (germline): MNHEY, SVGAGI. For the CDR3, the DNA is TGTGCCAGCAGTCGCTCCAGGATACAGGGAAACGAGCAGTACTTC. Its translation is CASSRSRIQGNEQYF.

The genes are TRBV7-8 and TRBJ1-1; tentatively, D is TRBD1 (5 bases). Per germline, CDR1 SGHVS and CDR2 FQNEAQ. This CDR3 is 13 amino acids long. The germline V and J ends were trimmed by 3 bases and 2 bases, with 7 bases remaining between them. CDR3 sequence: CASSFGGNTEAFF. The CDR3 coding sequence is TGTGCCAGCAGCTTCGGGGGAAACACTGAAGCTTTCTTT.

J is TRBJ2-2 and V is TRBV6-5; the D gene is possibly TRBD1 (6 bases). Germline CDR1 MNHEY, CDR2 SVGAGI. Trimming removed 5 bases from V and 5 bases from J, with 15 bases in between. The CDR3 is 15 amino acids. CDR3 in amino acids: CASSPTGSLTGELFF. The CDR3 bases are TGTGCCAGCAGTCCAACAGGGTCCTTAACCGGGGAGCTGTTTTTT.

The V call is TRBV9, the J call TRBJ2-2, with D possibly matching TRBD1 (5 bases). The CDR3 runs to 15 residues. The ends were cut back, 0 bases at V and 8 bases at J, with 14 bases in the middle. Germline lookup yields CDR1 SGDLS and CDR2 YYNGEE. The CDR3 sequence: CASSVATGFGGELFF. For the CDR3, the DNA is TGTGCCAGCAGCGTAGCTACAGGCTTCGGGGGGGAGCTGTTTTTT.

V is TRBV27 and J is TRBJ2-7; 8 nucleotides line up with TRBD1. The V gene end was trimmed by 2 bases and the J gene end by 7 bases; junction bases not matched to a gene: 13. The CDR3 has 16 amino acids. CDR1 is MNHEY and CDR2 is SMNVEV in the germline V gene (reference sequence). The CDR3 is CASSLSLWQGAGEQYF. The CDR3 bases are TGTGCCAGCAGTTTAAGTCTTTGGCAGGGGGCAGGGGAGCAGTACTTC.

The chain carries TRBV28 and TRBJ1-3, with D unresolved. The CDR3 is 14 amino acids. Germline CDR1 and CDR2: MDHEN and SYDVKM. V gave up 3 bases and J gave up 0 bases, with 6 bases separating them. The CDR3 DNA is TGTGCCAGCAGTTTCACAGCCTCTGGAAACACCATATATTTT. Translating it yields CASSFTASGNTIYF.

The V call is TRBV5-1, the J call TRBJ2-7, with 10 bases lining up with TRBD2. This CDR3 is built from 14 residues. Germline V gives CDR1 SGHRS, CDR2 YFSETQ. After removal of 6 bases from V and 3 bases from J, the junction contained 6 bases not matched to a gene. CDR3 amino acids: CASMVLAGDYEQYF. CDR3 in DNA: TGCGCCAGCATGGTCCTAGCGGGAGACTACGAGCAGTACTTC.

This clone was observed a single time. The CDR3 sequence is CASSPPGVRSLYAGNTIYF. The CDR3 DNA reads TGTGCCAGCAGCCCTCCCGGTGTGAGGTCGTTATACGCTGGAAACACCATATATTTT. The chain recombines TRBV7-9 with TRBJ1-3; D remains ambiguous. Trimming shortened V by 5 bases and J by 2 bases, and 25 bases separated the two germline ends. The CDR3 spans 19 residues. The germline CDR1 and CDR2 sequences are SEHNR and FQNEAQ (reference sequence).

This rearrangement joins TRBV7-2 to TRBJ2-1, with D perhaps matching TRBD1 (6 bases). V lost 4 bases and J lost 0, with 16 bases in between. The germline V gene encodes CDR1 SGHTA and CDR2 FQGNSA. The CDR3 runs 17 residues. The CDR3 region has the DNA TGTGCCAGCAGCTCACCATGGGGGCGGAGCTCCTACAATGAGCAGTTCTTC. Translating it yields CASSSPWGRSSYNEQFF.

V and J are TRBV11-3 and TRBJ2-7; 12 positions match TRBD1. The CDR3 contains 14 residues. CDR1 and CDR2 (germline): SGHNT, YENEEA. The J segment lost 5 bases and the V segment lost 3 bases, leaving 2 bases of the junction unmatched. This CDR3 is CASSLGQGAHEQYF. The CDR3 region has the DNA TGTGCCAGCAGCTTGGGACAGGGGGCCCACGAGCAGTACTTC.